What follows describes a single T cell receptor beta chain. Its antigen is unknown. The CDR3 loop spans 15 amino acids. Trimming removed 6 bases from V and 7 bases from J; junction bases left unmatched: 11. Germline loops: CDR1 SGHTA, CDR2 FQGTGA. Each of the donors had 8 to 10 milliliters of peripheral blood drawn into EDTA-treated Vacutainer tubes. The data were taken from a study of blood T cells in healthy people across ages. Study outcomes and limitations: When set beside aged donors, long-lived donors presented more naive CD4+ cells and higher diversity. Researchers deemed the diversity estimates from one million T cells underestimates.

Primed by a sample-barcoded 5' primer and a J-beta primer mix, a second PCR proceeded for roughly 7 to 11 cycles. A single record per CDR3 protein comes from TCRdb applying MiXCR to the 5' RACE reads. The sample holds approximately 1.5 million distinct CDR3 sequences; approximately 42% are singletons and the top ten take 4%. This chain links TRBV7-3 with TRBJ2-1; 8 bases fit TRBD1. The sequencing input was blood. The TCR comes from a woman aged 18-29 years in good health. The CDR3 sequence is CASRHQGASENEQFF. The CDR3 nucleotides read TGTGCCAGCAGACATCAGGGGGCGTCAGAAAATGAGCAGTTCTTC.